The entry below describes one T cell receptor beta chain. Its antigen is currently unknown. The data belong to a study of T cell repertoires and HLA-DP antigens. Across the study: The donors, ranging 18-to-29 to 60-to-69 years, included a couple of males and one female. Sorted CD137+CD4+ samples averaged approximately 230 ng DNA; pre-culture CD4+ samples, about 1,200 ng.

Sequencing used immunoSEQ multiplex PCR; TCRdb keeps in-frame clones, though not all of them. Of roughly 120,000 clones listed, around 93% are singletons. Trimming stripped 1 base from V and 7 bases from J, with 16 bases between. The CDR3 sequence is 14 residues long. The germline CDR1 and CDR2 sequences are SQVTM and ANQGSEA. Untouched CD4+ T cells were bead-isolated from PBMC at approximately 98% purity. Study-wide results and caveats: The CD4+ repertoire was not split into naive and memory.

Sequencing used CD4+ T cells from PBMCs. The TCR originated in a woman aged 18-29 years in good health and CMV-seronegative. The V gene is TRBV29-1, the J gene TRBJ1-1; D gene unclear. In DNA, the CDR3 is TGCAGCGTTGAAGGCCCAGTGGGATATATTGAAGCTTTCTTT. This encodes CSVEGPVGYIEAFF.